This T cell receptor (beta chain) was observed in a study of vaccination and CD4 T cells after COVID-19. Losses at the gene ends were 4 bases for V and 8 bases for J; bases not matched to a gene: 14. The CDR3 length is 15 residues. Per the germline V gene, CDR1 is SGHRS and CDR2 is YFSETQ. Treatment given: approximately 11-day PBMC culture with coronavirus spike peptide pools or control peptides (ViraFEST assay). The assay that was used to sequence DNA from cultured CD4+ T cells was the Oncomine TCR Beta short-read assay. TCRdb reanalysed the PCR reads using MiXCR and keeps one entry per CDR3 protein. The sample holds 20,000 to 30,000 distinct CDR3 sequences, about 40% seen once. This clonotype was counted a single time. Its specificity is not known.

The chain recombines TRBV5-1 with TRBJ1-1, with TRBD1 matching 7 bases. Material for sequencing was CD4+ T cells from blood, cultured in vitro. The source of this sequence is a human donor who had recovered from COVID-19. CDR3 residues: CASSTRTGGIKEAFF. CDR3 nucleotide sequence: TGCGCCAGCAGCACTCGGACAGGAGGAATTAAAGAAGCTTTCTTT.